The table lists the clone carrying this T cell receptor (beta chain) with a few counts. V gave up 3 bases and J gave up 10 bases; unmatched junction bases: 1. This CDR3 contains 11 residues. CDR1 SGDLS and CDR2 YYNGEE come from the germline V gene. The sample belongs to a study of blood T cell repertoires in COVID-19. In the original analysis: By means of reference gene primer amplification, nucleated cell counts were estimated. Some clones are missing from TCRdb's copy, which holds only in-frame ones; the method was immunoSEQ multiplex PCR. V and J calls and clone size follow that table, whereas D and trimming were derived from the DNA. The top ten hold 22% of the sample, which has about 170,000 clones, approximately 82% seen once.

The origin of this receptor is a woman aged 80 or older with acute or convalescent COVID-19. Source material: peripheral blood. The V and J genes are TRBV9 and TRBJ2-1, with 7 bases identical to TRBD1. DNA for the CDR3: TGTGCCAGCAGCGCGACAGGGGAGCAGTTCTTC. It is translated as CASSATGEQFF.